Included here is one TCR beta chain sequence, with context. This entry belongs to a study of T cell responses to AZD1222 COVID-19 vaccine. Across the study: Pooled in the analysis were second doses at about 4 or about 12 weeks.

Generated by immunoSEQ multiplex PCR, the TCRdb table keeps only in-frame clones and is missing some. The table has roughly 200,000 clones, 80% to 90% seen once. The germline V and J ends were trimmed by 10 bases and 2 bases, with 13 bases remaining between them. Germline CDR1 reads MNHEY; CDR2 reads SVGAGI. This CDR3 spans 13 amino acids. This sample comprised peripheral blood, obtained on day 0 of AZD1222 vaccination. V is TRBV6-5 and J is TRBJ2-3, with D possibly being TRBD1 (6 bases). The receptor was isolated from an adult in good health. This chain's CDR3 is CATTPGDTDTQYF. CDR3 nucleotide sequence: TGTGCCACCACCCCAGGGGACACAGATACGCAGTATTTT.